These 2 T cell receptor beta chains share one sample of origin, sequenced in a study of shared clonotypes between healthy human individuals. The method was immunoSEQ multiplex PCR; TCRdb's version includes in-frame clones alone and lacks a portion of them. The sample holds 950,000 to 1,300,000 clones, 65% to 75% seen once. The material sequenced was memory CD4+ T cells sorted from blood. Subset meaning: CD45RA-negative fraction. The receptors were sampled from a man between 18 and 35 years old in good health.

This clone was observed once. The CDR3 nucleotides read TGCGCCAGCAGGCGCCGGCGGGGGACAGGGGACGGTGAAGCTTTCTTT. Amino acid sequence: CASRRRRGTGDGEAFF. The chain is built from TRBV5-1 and TRBJ1-1; 10 nucleotides match TRBD1. Trimming cost V 5 bases and J 7 bases; bases outside gene matches: 14. Germline V gene sequence: CDR1 SGHRS, CDR2 YFSETQ. The CDR3 has 16 amino acids.

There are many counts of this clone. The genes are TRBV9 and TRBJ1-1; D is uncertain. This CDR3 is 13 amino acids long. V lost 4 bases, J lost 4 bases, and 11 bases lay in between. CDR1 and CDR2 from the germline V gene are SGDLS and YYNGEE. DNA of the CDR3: TGTGCCAGCAGCCCCCGGGGTAGCACTGAAGCTTTCTTT. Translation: CASSPRGSTEAFF.